The rows below give T cell receptor beta chains drawn from one sample of a study of blood T cell repertoires in COVID-19. Profiled with immunoSEQ multiplex PCR; TCRdb holds only in-frame clones, not every one. The sample includes about 91,000 clones, 88% of them seen just once. Sequenced material: peripheral blood. These TCRs come from a woman aged 80 or over with active COVID-19. Each CDR3 is given without its conserved first and last residue. Each record gives: V gene, J gene, CDR3 length, CDR3 protein.

>TRBV6-2/TRBV6-3|TRBJ2-2|10
ASSRGTGELF
>TRBV5-1|TRBJ2-7|10
ASSGGPYEQY
>TRBV5-4|TRBJ2-2|13
ASSSGLSNTGELF
>TRBV10-3|TRBJ2-1|12
AINPGLADNEQF
>TRBV4-3|TRBJ2-7|13
ASSQERGLLYEQY
>TRBV10-3|TRBJ2-1|13
AISLGLAVYNEQF
>TRBV7-2|TRBJ1-6|13
ASSQQGMPDSPLH
>TRBV6-2/TRBV6-3|TRBJ2-1|14
ASTPLDSPGGNEQF
>TRBV29-1|TRBJ1-1|11
STDRGGRTEAF
>TRBV7-8|TRBJ2-3|13
ASSLAGYGGLGQY
>TRBV7-9|TRBJ1-2|12
ASSLGQGRYGYT
>TRBV5-1|TRBJ2-1|13
ASSLGASGNNEQF
>TRBV6-5|TRBJ2-7|14
ASSYGTSGISYEQY
>TRBV28|TRBJ2-4|13
ASSSVRMLGSIQY